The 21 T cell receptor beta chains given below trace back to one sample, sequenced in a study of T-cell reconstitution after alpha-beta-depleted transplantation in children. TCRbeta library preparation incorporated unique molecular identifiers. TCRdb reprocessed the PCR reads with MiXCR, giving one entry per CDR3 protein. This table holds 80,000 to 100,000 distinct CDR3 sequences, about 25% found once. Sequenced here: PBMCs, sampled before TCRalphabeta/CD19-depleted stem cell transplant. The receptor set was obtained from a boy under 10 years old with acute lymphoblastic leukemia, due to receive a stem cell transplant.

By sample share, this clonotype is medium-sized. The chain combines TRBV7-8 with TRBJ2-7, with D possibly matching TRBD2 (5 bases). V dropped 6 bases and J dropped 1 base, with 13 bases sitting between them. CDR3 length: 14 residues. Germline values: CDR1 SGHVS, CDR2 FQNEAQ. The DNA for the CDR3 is TGTGCCAGCAGTTTGGGTCCGGGATCCTACGAGCAGTACTTC. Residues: CASSLGPGSYEQYF.

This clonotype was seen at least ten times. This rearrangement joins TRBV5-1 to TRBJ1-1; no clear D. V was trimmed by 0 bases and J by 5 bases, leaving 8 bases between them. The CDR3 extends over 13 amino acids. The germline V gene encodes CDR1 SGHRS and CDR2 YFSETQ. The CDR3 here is CASSLGGGTEAFF. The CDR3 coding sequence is TGCGCCAGCAGCTTGGGAGGTGGGACTGAAGCTTTCTTT. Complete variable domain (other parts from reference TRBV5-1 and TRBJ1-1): KAGVTQTPRYLIKTRGQQVTLSCSPISGHRSVSWYQQTPGQGLQFLFEYFSETQRNKGNFPGRFSGRQFSNSRSEMNVSTLELGDSALYLCASSLGGGTEAFFGQGTRLTVV.

The CDR3 nucleotides read TGCGCCAGCAGCCGCGGGAGTTCGAGCTCCTACAATGAGCAGTTCTTC. This gives the protein CASSRGSSSSYNEQFF. The chain employs TRBV5-1 and TRBJ2-1; 7 nucleotides line up with TRBD2. CDR1 is SGHRS, CDR2 YFSETQ, per germline. The V gene end was trimmed by 4 bases and the J gene end by 0 bases; junction bases not matched to a gene: 7. The CDR3 has 16 amino acids.

CDR3 DNA: TGCAGTGCTAGAAGTTCTAGCTATGAGCAGTTCTTC. The encoded protein is CSARSSSYEQFF. V is TRBV20-1 and J is TRBJ2-1, with D possibly TRBD2 on 5 matching bases. The germline V gene encodes CDR1 DFQATT and CDR2 SNEGSKA (reference sequence). The CDR3 extends over 12 amino acids. The V end lost 2 bases, the J end lost 8 bases, and 10 bases lay between the germline ends.

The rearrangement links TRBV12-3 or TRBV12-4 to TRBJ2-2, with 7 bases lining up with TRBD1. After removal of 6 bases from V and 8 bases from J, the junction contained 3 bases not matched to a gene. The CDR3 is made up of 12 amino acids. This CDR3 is CASSRQGGELFF. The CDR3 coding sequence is TGTGCCAGCAGCCGACAGGGAGGGGAGCTGTTTTTT.

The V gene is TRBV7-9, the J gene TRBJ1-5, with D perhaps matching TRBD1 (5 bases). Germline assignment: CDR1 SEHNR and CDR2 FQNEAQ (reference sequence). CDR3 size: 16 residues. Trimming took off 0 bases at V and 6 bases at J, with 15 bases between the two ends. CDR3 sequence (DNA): TGTGCCAGCAGCTTAGCTGGGGCAGGAAGTAGTCAGCCCCAGCATTTT. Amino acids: CASSLAGAGSSQPQHF.

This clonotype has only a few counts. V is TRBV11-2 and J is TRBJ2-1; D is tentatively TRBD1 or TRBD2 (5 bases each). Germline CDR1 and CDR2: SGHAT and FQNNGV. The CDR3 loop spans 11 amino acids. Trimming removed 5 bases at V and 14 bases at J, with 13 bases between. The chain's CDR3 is CASSIRDEEFF. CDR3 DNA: TGTGCCAGCAGCATCCGGGACGAGGAGTTCTTC. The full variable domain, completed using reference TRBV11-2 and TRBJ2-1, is EAGVAQSPRYKIIEKRQSVAFWCNPISGHATLYWYQQILGQGPKLLIQFQNNGVVDDSQLPKDRFSAERLKGVDSTLKIQPAKLEDSAVYLCASSIRDEEFFGPGTRLTVL.

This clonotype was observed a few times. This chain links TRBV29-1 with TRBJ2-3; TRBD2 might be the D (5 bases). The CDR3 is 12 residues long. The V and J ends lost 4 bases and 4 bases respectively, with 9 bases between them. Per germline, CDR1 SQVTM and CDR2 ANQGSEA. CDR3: CSVVMGADTQYF. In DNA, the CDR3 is TGCAGCGTTGTCATGGGAGCAGATACGCAGTATTTT.

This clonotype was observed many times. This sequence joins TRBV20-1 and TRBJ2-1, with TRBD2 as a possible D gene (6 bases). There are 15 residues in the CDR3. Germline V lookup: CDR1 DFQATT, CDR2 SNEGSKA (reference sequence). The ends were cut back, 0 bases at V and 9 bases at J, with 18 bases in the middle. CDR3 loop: CSARDHSRAGFEQFF. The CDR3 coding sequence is TGCAGTGCTAGAGACCATTCCCGAGCGGGTTTTGAGCAGTTCTTC.

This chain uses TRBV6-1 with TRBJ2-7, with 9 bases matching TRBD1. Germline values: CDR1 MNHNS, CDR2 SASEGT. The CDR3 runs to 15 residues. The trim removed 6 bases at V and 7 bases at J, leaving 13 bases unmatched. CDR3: CASSLYAQGAGEQYF. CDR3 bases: TGTGCCAGCAGCCTCTACGCACAGGGGGCGGGGGAGCAGTACTTC.

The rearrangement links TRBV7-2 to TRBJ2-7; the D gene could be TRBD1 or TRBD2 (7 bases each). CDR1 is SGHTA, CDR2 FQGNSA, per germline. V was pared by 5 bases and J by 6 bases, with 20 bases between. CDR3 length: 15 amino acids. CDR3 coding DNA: TGTGCCAGCAGCCGACCGGACAGGTCGGGAGGCGAGCAGTACTTC. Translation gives CASSRPDRSGGEQYF.

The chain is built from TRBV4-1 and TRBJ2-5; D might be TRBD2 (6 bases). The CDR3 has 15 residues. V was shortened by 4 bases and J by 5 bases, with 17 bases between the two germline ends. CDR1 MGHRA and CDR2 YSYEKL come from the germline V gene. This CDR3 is CASSPSGGALETQYF. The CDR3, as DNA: TGCGCCAGCAGCCCCAGCGGAGGGGCCTTGGAGACCCAGTACTTC.

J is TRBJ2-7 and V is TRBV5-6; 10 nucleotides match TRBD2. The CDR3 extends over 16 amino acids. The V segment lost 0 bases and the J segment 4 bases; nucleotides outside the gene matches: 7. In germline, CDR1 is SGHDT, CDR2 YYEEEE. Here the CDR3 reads CASSLAISSGSYEQYF. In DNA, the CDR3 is TGTGCCAGCAGCTTGGCCATATCTAGCGGGAGTTACGAGCAGTACTTC.

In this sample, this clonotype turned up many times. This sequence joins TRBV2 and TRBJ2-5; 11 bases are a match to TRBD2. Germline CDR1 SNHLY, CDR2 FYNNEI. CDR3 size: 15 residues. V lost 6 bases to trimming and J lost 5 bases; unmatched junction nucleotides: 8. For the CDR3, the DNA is TGTGCCAGCAGCCGTACTAGCGGGAGTTTGGAGACCCAGTACTTC. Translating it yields CASSRTSGSLETQYF. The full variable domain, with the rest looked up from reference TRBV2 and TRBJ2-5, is EPEVTQTPSHQVTQMGQEVILRCVPISNHLYFYWYRQILGQKVEFLVSFYNNEISEKSEIFDDQFSVERPDGSNFTLKIRSTKLEDSAMYFCASSRTSGSLETQYFGPGTRLLVL.

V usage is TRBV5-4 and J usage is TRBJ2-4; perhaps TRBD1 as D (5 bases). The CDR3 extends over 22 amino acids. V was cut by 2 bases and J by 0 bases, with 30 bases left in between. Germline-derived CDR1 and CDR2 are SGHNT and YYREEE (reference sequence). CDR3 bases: TGTGCCAGCAGCTTTCGGCCAGGGCTCACCCCACACCTACAATTAGCCAAAAACATTCAGTACTTC. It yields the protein CASSFRPGLTPHLQLAKNIQYF.

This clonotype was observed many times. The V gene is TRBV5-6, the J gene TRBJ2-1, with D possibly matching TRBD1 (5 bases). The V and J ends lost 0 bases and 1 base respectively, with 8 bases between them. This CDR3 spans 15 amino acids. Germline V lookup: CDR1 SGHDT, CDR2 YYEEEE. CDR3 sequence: CASSLARASYNEQFF. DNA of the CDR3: TGTGCCAGCAGCTTGGCCAGGGCATCCTACAATGAGCAGTTCTTC.

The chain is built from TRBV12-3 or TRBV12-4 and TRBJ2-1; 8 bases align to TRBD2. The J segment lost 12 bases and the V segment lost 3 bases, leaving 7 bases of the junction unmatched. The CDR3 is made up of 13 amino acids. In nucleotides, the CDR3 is TGTGCCAGCAGTTTGGGCACTAGCGGAGCGCAGTTCTTC. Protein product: CASSLGTSGAQFF.

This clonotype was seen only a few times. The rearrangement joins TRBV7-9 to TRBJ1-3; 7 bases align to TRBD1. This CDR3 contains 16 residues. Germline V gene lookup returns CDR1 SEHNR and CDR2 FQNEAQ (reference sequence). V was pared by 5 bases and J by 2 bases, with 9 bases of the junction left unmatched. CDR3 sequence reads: CASSENRGLAGNTIYF. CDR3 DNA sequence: TGTGCCAGCAGCGAGAACAGGGGTCTGGCTGGAAACACCATATATTTT.

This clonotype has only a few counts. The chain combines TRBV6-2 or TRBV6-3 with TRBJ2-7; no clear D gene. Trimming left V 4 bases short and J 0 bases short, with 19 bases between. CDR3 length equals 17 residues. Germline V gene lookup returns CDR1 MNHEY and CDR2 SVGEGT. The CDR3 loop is CASSSILTRKSSYEQYF. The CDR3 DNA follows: TGTGCCAGCAGTTCAATCCTGACTCGAAAAAGCTCCTACGAGCAGTACTTC.

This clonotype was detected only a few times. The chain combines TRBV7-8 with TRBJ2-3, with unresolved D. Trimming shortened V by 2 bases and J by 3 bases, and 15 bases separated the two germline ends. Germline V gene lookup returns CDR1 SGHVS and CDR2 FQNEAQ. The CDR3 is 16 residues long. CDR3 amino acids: CASSLMVSAATDTQYF. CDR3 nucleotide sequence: TGTGCCAGCAGCTTAATGGTTAGTGCGGCAACAGATACGCAGTATTTT.

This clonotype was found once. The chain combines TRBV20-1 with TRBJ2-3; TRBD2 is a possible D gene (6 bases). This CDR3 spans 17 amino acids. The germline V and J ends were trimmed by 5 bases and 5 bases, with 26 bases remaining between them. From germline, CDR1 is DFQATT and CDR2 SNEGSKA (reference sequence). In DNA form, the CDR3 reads TGCAGTGCTGGTGTTCGGCGGAGGGGAACCGAGGGAGATACGCAGTATTTT. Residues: CSAGVRRRGTEGDTQYF.